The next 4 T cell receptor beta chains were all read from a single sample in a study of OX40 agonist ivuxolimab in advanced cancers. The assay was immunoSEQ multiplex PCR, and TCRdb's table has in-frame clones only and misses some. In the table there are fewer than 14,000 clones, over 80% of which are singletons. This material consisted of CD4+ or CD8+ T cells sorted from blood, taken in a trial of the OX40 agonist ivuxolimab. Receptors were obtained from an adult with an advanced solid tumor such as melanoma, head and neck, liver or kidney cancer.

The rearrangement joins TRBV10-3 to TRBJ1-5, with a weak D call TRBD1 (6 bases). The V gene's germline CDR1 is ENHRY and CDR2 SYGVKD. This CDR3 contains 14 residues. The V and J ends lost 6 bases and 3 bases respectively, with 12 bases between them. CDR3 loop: CAIRDGQHNQPQHF. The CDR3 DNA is TGTGCCATCAGAGACGGACAGCACAATCAGCCCCAGCATTTT.

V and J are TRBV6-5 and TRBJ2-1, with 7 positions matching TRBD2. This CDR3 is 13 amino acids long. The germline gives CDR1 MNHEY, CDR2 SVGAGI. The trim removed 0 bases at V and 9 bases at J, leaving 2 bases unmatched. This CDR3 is CASSYSLAGEQFF. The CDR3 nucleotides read TGTGCCAGCAGTTACTCGTTAGCGGGTGAGCAGTTCTTC.

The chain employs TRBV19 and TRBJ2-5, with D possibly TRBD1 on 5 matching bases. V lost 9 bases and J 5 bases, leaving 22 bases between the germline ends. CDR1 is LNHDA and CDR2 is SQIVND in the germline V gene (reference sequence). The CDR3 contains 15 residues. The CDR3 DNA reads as TGTGCCAGCGATCCCTTTTCAGGGTATCGGGAGACCCAGTACTTC. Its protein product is CASDPFSGYRETQYF.

CDR3 residues: CASSFYNEQFF. The CDR3, as DNA: TGTGCCAGCAGTTTTTACAATGAGCAGTTCTTC. V and J are TRBV27 and TRBJ2-1; D gene uncertain. Germline V CDR1 and CDR2: MNHEY, SMNVEV (reference sequence). The CDR3 length is 11 residues. V lost 3 bases and J 4 bases, leaving 1 base between the germline ends.